Shown below are 8 T cell receptor beta chains from a single sample sequenced in a study of somatic mutations in cytotoxic T cells in rheumatoid arthritis (dated by TCRdb to 2016 to 2017). The receptor library was made with the immunoSEQ multiplex PCR assay. TCRdb took this table from immuneACCESS and kept in-frame rearrangements with V and J called. Such tables lack part of the clones; where checked against another copy, unresolved V genes explain under half of the gap, and the rest is unexplained. Here the sample has around 15,000 clones; approximately 75% occur a single time. 14% of the sample is in the top ten clones. The sample comprised CD8+ T cells sorted from blood. Receptors originate from an adult with rheumatoid arthritis.

This chain connects TRBV11-2 to TRBJ2-7; the D gene is possibly TRBD1 (5 bases). Germline V gene data show CDR1 as SGHAT and CDR2 as FQNNGV. The CDR3 runs to 13 residues. Trimming pared 5 bases from V and 3 bases from J, leaving 11 bases between. As DNA, the CDR3 is TGTGCCAGCAGCCCCGGACACAGCTACGAGCAGTACTTC. Translation gives CASSPGHSYEQYF.

This clone was seen only a few times. The CDR3, as DNA: TGTGCCAGCAGCTTAGGGGTAAGATCAGGATCCGGGGAGCAGTACTTC. The encoded protein is CASSLGVRSGSGEQYF. The chain combines TRBV7-9 with TRBJ2-7; D remains unclear. Trimming removed 1 base from V and 7 bases from J, with 20 bases in between. This CDR3 contains 16 residues. From germline, CDR1 is SEHNR and CDR2 FQNEAQ (reference sequence).

V and J are TRBV7-8 and TRBJ2-1, with 10 positions matching TRBD2. The length of the CDR3 is 16 residues. The V segment lost 4 bases and the J segment 8 bases; nucleotides outside the gene matches: 11. Germline V gene lookup returns CDR1 SGHVS and CDR2 FQNEAQ. The CDR3 sequence: CASSYDPGTSEDEQFF. CDR3 bases: TGTGCCAGCAGCTATGATCCTGGGACTAGCGAAGATGAGCAGTTCTTC.

CDR3 bases: TGTGCCAGTAGTATAGCCGTCGCGGACAGCTCTGGAAACACCATATATTTT. Its translation: CASSIAVADSSGNTIYF. The chain carries TRBV19 and TRBJ1-3, with a weak D call TRBD1 (6 bases). The CDR3 length is 17 residues. Germline V CDR1 and CDR2: LNHDA, SQIVND (reference sequence). V lost 1 base to trimming and J lost 0 bases, with 13 bases between them.

This clone is a singleton in its sample. V is TRBV4-2 and J is TRBJ2-5; TRBD1 aligns across 10 bases. Unmatched junction bases numbered 1, after V lost 1 base and J lost 2 bases. The CDR3 runs to 15 residues. Germline-derived CDR1 and CDR2 are LGHNA and YNFKEQ. Written as DNA, the CDR3 is TGTGCCAGCAGCCAAGGGACAGGGGGACAAGAGACCCAGTACTTC. Amino acids: CASSQGTGGQETQYF.

V and J are TRBV5-1 and TRBJ2-1; D gene ambiguous. Germline CDR1 is SGHRS and CDR2 is YFSETQ. The V end was cut by 6 bases, the J end by 5 bases, with 6 bases between. This CDR3 contains 11 residues. The CDR3 is CASIVNNEQFF. The CDR3 nucleotides read TGCGCCAGCATTGTGAACAATGAGCAGTTCTTC.

J is TRBJ1-5 and V is TRBV10-2; D perhaps matches TRBD1 (5 bases). V was clipped by 2 bases and J by 4 bases, with 9 bases between them. This CDR3 has 14 residues. Germline V CDR1 and CDR2: WSHSY, SAAADI. CDR3 in DNA: TGCGCCAGCAGTGAGATGGGGGGGAATCAGCCCCAGCATTTT. The encoded protein is CASSEMGGNQPQHF.

V gene TRBV5-4 combines with J gene TRBJ2-3; tentative D call: TRBD1 (6 bases). V dropped 0 bases and J dropped 4 bases, with 9 bases sitting between them. This CDR3 is 14 amino acids long. CDR1 SGHNT and CDR2 YYREEE come from the germline V gene (reference sequence). The CDR3 sequence: CASSLGQASDTQYF. In DNA form, the CDR3 reads TGTGCCAGCAGCTTGGGACAGGCTTCAGATACGCAGTATTTT. The complete variable domain, with remaining parts taken from reference TRBV5-4 and TRBJ2-3, reads ETGVTQSPTHLIKTRGQQVTLRCSSQSGHNTVSWYQQALGQGPQFIFQYYREEENGRGNFPPRFSGLQFPNYSSELNVNALELDDSALYLCASSLGQASDTQYFGPGTRLTVL.